These 9 T cell receptor beta chains originate from one sample sequenced in a study of blood T cell repertoires in COVID-19 (dated by TCRdb to 2018 to 2021). Library construction relied on the immunoSEQ multiplex PCR assay. TCRdb holds this immuneACCESS table with in-frame rearrangements only. Some clones are missing; in checked studies, unresolved V genes explain under half, and the rest has no known cause. The sample table records 18,000 or so clones; 85% to 90% of these occur just once. Around 13% of the sample belongs to the ten largest clones. The sample taken for sequencing was peripheral blood. The receptors were gathered from a man in his 60s with active COVID-19.

CDR3 DNA sequence: TGTGCCAGCAGTACAGAAATCCATGGCTACACCTTC. Amino acids: CASSTEIHGYTF. The chain uses TRBV6-5 and TRBJ1-2, with D unclear. The ends were cut back, 5 bases at V and 6 bases at J, with 10 bases in the middle. Per germline, CDR1 MNHEY and CDR2 SVGAGI. The CDR3 contains 12 residues.

The rearrangement links TRBV5-1 to TRBJ1-4, with a weak D call TRBD1 (6 bases). CDR3 length equals 16 residues. Trimming pared 2 bases from V and 2 bases from J, leaving 13 bases between. Germline V gene data show CDR1 as SGHRS and CDR2 as YFSETQ. The CDR3 is CASSFDRSITNEKLFF. The CDR3 nucleotides are TGCGCCAGCAGCTTTGACAGGTCAATTACTAATGAAAAACTGTTTTTT.

This rearrangement joins TRBV6-2 or TRBV6-3 to TRBJ1-2; D unclear. The CDR3 totals 14 residues. The germline CDR1 and CDR2 sequences are MNHEY and SVGEGT. The ends were cut back, 7 bases at V and 0 bases at J, with 12 bases in the middle. DNA of the CDR3: TGTGCCAGCACCCCCACGGGTTCTAACTATGGCTACACCTTC. It codes for CASTPTGSNYGYTF.

The rearrangement joins TRBV7-8 to TRBJ2-7; weak D call: TRBD2 (5 bases). Germline CDR1 reads SGHVS; CDR2 reads FQNEAQ. The CDR3 runs to 12 residues. V lost 5 bases to trimming and J lost 6 bases, with 11 bases between them. CDR3 DNA sequence: TGTGCCAGCAGCGTGGACTGGCTCGAGCAGTACTTC. It translates to CASSVDWLEQYF.

The CDR3: CASSRDRDEQFF. CDR3 nucleotides: TGTGCCAGCAGCAGAGACAGGGATGAGCAGTTCTTC. This sequence joins TRBV7-9 and TRBJ2-1, with 7 bases aligning to TRBD1. This CDR3 has 12 amino acids. CDR1 is SEHNR, CDR2 FQNEAQ, per germline (reference sequence). The trim removed 5 bases at V and 8 bases at J, leaving 3 bases unmatched.

The chain links TRBV15 to TRBJ1-1, with 9 bases matching TRBD1. The CDR3 is 14 residues long. CDR1 LNHNV and CDR2 YYDKDF come from the germline V gene (reference sequence). Germline trimming cut 5 bases from V and 5 bases from J; bases unmatched to any gene: 6. CDR3 residues: CATSGGTGRTEAFF. CDR3 sequence (DNA): TGTGCCACCAGCGGGGGGACAGGGCGGACTGAAGCTTTCTTT.

The chain carries TRBV19 and TRBJ2-4; TRBD1 matches at 8 bases. The trim removed 4 bases at V and 7 bases at J, leaving 9 bases unmatched. The CDR3 is 15 amino acids. CDR1 is LNHDA and CDR2 is SQIVND in the germline V gene (reference sequence). CDR3 nucleotide sequence: TGTGCCAGTAGTACCTCCGAGACAGGGGCTAACATTCAGTACTTC. Translation gives CASSTSETGANIQYF.

V and J are TRBV29-1 and TRBJ2-5, with 8 bases lining up with TRBD1. The CDR3 contains 13 residues. In germline, CDR1 is SQVTM, CDR2 ANQGSEA. Losses at the gene ends were 7 bases for V and 4 bases for J; bases not matched to a gene: 8. CDR3 region: CSASGTGRETQYF. CDR3 DNA sequence: TGCAGCGCTTCAGGGACAGGAAGAGAGACCCAGTACTTC.

This rearrangement joins TRBV14 to TRBJ1-6; D ambiguous. Germline-derived CDR1 and CDR2 are SGHDN and FVKESK. The CDR3 length is 14 residues. Trimming removed 0 bases from V and 5 bases from J, with 5 bases in between. The CDR3 coding sequence is TGTGCCAGCAGCCAAGAACTGGATAATTCACCCCTCCACTTT. The encoded protein is CASSQELDNSPLHF.